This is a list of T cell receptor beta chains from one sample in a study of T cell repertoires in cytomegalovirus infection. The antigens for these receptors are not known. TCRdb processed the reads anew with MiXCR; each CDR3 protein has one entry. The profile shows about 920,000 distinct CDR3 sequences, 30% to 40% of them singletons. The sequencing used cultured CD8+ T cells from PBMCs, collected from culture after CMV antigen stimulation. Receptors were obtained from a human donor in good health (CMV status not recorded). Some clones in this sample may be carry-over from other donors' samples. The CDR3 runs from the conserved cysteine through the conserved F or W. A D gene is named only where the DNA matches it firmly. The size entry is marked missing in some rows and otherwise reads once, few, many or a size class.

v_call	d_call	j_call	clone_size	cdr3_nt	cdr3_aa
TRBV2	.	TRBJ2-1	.	TGTGCCACCCCCACGGGACACTTGTACAATGAGCAGTTCTTC	CATPTGHLYNEQFF
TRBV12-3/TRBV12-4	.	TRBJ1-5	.	TGTGCCAGCAGTTTTGGGGGGATTGAGCAGCCCCAGCATTTT	CASSFGGIEQPQHF
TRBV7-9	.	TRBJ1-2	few	TGTGCCAGCAGCTCCCCGGGGCTCGACTATGGCTACACCTTC	CASSSPGLDYGYTF
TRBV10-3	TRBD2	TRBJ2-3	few	TGTGCCATCAACGCCCGGCGGGGGGGCGCTAGTACAGATACGCAGTATTTT	CAINARRGGASTDTQYF
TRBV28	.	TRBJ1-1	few	TGTGCCAGCACCCAGACAGTCAGAGGCACTGAAGCTTTCTTT	CASTQTVRGTEAFF
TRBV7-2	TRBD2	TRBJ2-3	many	TGTGCCAGCAGCTTAGTTTGGCGAGCGGGGGGCCCAGATACGCAGTATTTT	CASSLVWRAGGPDTQYF
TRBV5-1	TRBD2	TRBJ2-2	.	TGCGCCAGCCAACCAGAACTAGGACTAGCGGGGGACACCGGGGAGCTGTTTTTT	CASQPELGLAGDTGELFF
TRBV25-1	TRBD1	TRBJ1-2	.	TGTGCCAGCAGTGAATACGAAAACGGACAGGGCCCCTCTAACTATGGCTACACCTTC	CASSEYENGQGPSNYGYTF
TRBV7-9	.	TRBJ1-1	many	TGTGCCAGCAGTTTAGGGGACTACACTGAAGCTTTCTTT	CASSLGDYTEAFF
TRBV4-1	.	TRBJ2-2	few	TGCGCCAGCAGCCATGTTGGACGGAGGGCCGGGGAGCTGTTTTTT	CASSHVGRRAGELFF
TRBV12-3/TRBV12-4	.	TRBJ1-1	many	TGTGCCAGCAGTTTAGGTGAAACTTTCTTT	CASSLGETFF
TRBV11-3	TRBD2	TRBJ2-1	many	TGTGCCAGCAGCTTAGGCGTTAAAGTTAGCGGGACCGTAGATCGGGACAATGAGCAGTTCTTC	CASSLGVKVSGTVDRDNEQFF
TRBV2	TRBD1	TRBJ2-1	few	TGTGCCAGCAGTGAGGTGACAGGGTCCTACAATGAGCAGTTCTTC	CASSEVTGSYNEQFF
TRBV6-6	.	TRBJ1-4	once	TGTGCCAGCAGTTACTCGGCCGTAAGCGGCGGGGAAAAACTGTTTTTT	CASSYSAVSGGEKLFF
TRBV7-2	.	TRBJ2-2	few	TGTGCCAGCAGCTTAGTAGGGGAACGGAGATTCACCGGGGAGCTGTTTTTT	CASSLVGERRFTGELFF
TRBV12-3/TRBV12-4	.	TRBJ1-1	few	TGTGCCAGCAGTTTAATCGTTACAGGGCGGATGAACACTGAAGCTTTCTTT	CASSLIVTGRMNTEAFF
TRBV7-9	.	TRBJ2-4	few	TGTGCCAGCAGCCTATCTCCGGGACTCGGGGAAAACATTCAGTACTTC	CASSLSPGLGENIQYF
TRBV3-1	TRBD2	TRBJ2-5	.	TGTGCCAGCAGCCAATTCACTAGCGGGGGACAAGAGACCCAGTACTTC	CASSQFTSGGQETQYF
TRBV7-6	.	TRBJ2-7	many	TGTGCCAGCAGCTTAGGGCTAGCGGAGCAGTACTTC	CASSLGLAEQYF
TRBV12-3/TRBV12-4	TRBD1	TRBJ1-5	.	TGTGCCAGCAGTCCACATCGACAGGGTAGCAATCAGCCCCAGCATTTT	CASSPHRQGSNQPQHF
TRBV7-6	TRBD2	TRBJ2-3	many	TGTGCCAGCAGCTTAACCCCTAGCGGGGGGATTAGCACAGATACGCAGTATTTT	CASSLTPSGGISTDTQYF
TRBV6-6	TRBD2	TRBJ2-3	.	TGTGCCAGCAGTTACTGGGGGGGGACTAGCGTCACAGATACGCAGTATTTT	CASSYWGGTSVTDTQYF
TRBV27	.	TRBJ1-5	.	TGTGCCAGCACCCCTCGGGGTCTCGATCAGCCCCAGCATTTT	CASTPRGLDQPQHF
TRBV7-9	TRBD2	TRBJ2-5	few	TGTGCCAGCTTGGGGACCCTAGCGGGGGGTTTCCAAGAGACCCAGTACTTC	CASLGTLAGGFQETQYF
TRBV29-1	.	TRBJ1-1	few	TGCAGCGTTGAAGGGACGGGGGCTAAGAACACTGAAGCTTTCTTT	CSVEGTGAKNTEAFF
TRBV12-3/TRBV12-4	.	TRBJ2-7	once	TGTGCCAACAGTCTCGACGAATTCTACGAGCAGTACTTC	CANSLDEFYEQYF
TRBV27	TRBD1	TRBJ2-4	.	TGTGCCAGCAGTTTAAGCACAGGGGTGGCCAAAAACATTCAGTACTTC	CASSLSTGVAKNIQYF
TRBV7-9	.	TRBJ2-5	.	TGTGCCAGCAGTCCAGTCTTTCTCGGGGGGCCGTCGTACTTC	CASSPVFLGGPSYF
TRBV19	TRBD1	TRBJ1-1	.	TGTGCCAGTAGCTTTCGACCGAGACAGGGAAACACTGAAGCTTTCTTT	CASSFRPRQGNTEAFF
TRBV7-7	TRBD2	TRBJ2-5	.	TGTGCTAGCAGCCGCAGACCAGGGAGGGAAGAGACCCAGTACTTC	CASSRRPGREETQYF
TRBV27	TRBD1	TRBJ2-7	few	TGTGCCAGCATCGGGACAGGGGTTACCAACTACGAGCAGTACTTC	CASIGTGVTNYEQYF
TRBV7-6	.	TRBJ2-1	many	TGTGCCAGCAGCTTGGGGGGGGCTATGAATGAGCAGTTCTTC	CASSLGGAMNEQFF
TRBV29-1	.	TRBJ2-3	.	TGCAGCGTTGATGCAGGGATCGGGACAGATACGCAGTATTTT	CSVDAGIGTDTQYF
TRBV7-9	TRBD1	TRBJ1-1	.	TGTGCCAGCACCAACCCACAGGGGGGGTGGAAGAACACTGAAGCTTTCTTT	CASTNPQGGWKNTEAFF
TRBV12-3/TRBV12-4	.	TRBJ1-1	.	TGTGCCAGCAGTTTGGGACGGGTTTACACTGAAGCTTTCTTT	CASSLGRVYTEAFF
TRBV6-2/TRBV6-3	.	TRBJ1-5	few	TGTGCCAGCAGGCACCCGGGAGAGCTACAGCCCCAGCATTTT	CASRHPGELQPQHF
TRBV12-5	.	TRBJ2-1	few	TGTGCTAGTGGTTCCCGGGGGTACAATGAGCAGTTCTTC	CASGSRGYNEQFF
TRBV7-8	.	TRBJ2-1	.	TGTGCCAGCAGCTTAGAGAAGCGGCTCTACAATGAGCAGTTCTTC	CASSLEKRLYNEQFF
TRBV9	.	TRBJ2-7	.	TGTGCCAGCAGCGTAGGGTCCCGGGAGATCCACTTC	CASSVGSREIHF
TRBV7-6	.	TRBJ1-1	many	TGTGCCAGCAGCTTAGGCGGGACCCCGGGGAGAGTGGCTTTCTTT	CASSLGGTPGRVAFF
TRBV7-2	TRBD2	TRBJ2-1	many	TGTGCCAGCAGCTTAACTAGCGGGGGAGGTTACCCCTACAATGAGCAGTTCTTC	CASSLTSGGGYPYNEQFF
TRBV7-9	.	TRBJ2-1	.	TGTGCCAGCAGGGGATTGGGGGATGAGCAGTTCTTC	CASRGLGDEQFF